Below, 17 T cell receptor beta chains from the same sample are listed, as sequenced in a study of molecular identifiers for immune sequencing clone quantification. TCRdb analysed the PCR reads with MiXCR anew, one entry per CDR3 protein. The sample has hundreds of thousands of distinct CDR3 sequences, just under 20% seen once; the top ten hold roughly 0.83%. Input material: naive CD8+ T cells from blood, with Jurkat cell RNA spiked in. Subset in this sample: FACS-sorted CD8+CD4-CCR7+CD45RA+ naive T cells. Receptors originate from a human donor in good health. Some libraries in this study had Jurkat cell RNA spiked in.

This clonotype has a count of ten or more. The chain couples TRBV28 to TRBJ1-1; TRBD1 might be the D (5 bases). The CDR3 is 16 amino acids. Germline V lookup: CDR1 MDHEN, CDR2 SYDVKM. V was shortened by 3 bases and J by 3 bases, with 17 bases between the two germline ends. As DNA, the CDR3 is TGTGCCAGCAGTTTCCACCCGGACATAGGGGACACTGAAGCTTTCTTT. Translation gives CASSFHPDIGDTEAFF.

This clonotype was counted many times. The chain has TRBV5-6 and TRBJ2-5; D may correspond to TRBD1 or TRBD2 (5 bases each). Germline V CDR1 and CDR2: SGHDT, YYEEEE. The V and J ends lost 4 bases and 1 base respectively, with 14 bases between them. CDR3 size: 15 residues. Written as DNA, the CDR3 is TGTGCCAGCAGCGGGGGACGGATGACCCAAGAGACCCAGTACTTC. Translating gives CASSGGRMTQETQYF.

This clonotype was observed many times. The chain combines TRBV5-1 with TRBJ2-3, with D tentatively TRBD2 (6 bases). This CDR3 is 16 amino acids long. Germline V gene sequence: CDR1 SGHRS, CDR2 YFSETQ. Trimming shortened V by 3 bases and J by 4 bases, and 18 bases separated the two germline ends. The CDR3 loop is CASSWITGGKADTQYF. The CDR3 DNA follows: TGCGCCAGCAGCTGGATCACAGGAGGGAAAGCAGATACGCAGTATTTT.

This clonotype occurred many times. The chain couples TRBV20-1 to TRBJ2-3; the D is unclear. Germline-derived CDR1 and CDR2 are DFQATT and SNEGSKA (reference sequence). The CDR3 sequence is 14 residues long. The germline V and J ends were trimmed by 5 bases and 5 bases, with 17 bases remaining between them. Written as DNA, the CDR3 is TGCAGTGCTCCCGGCCGGGCCGTGGTAGATACGCAGTATTTT. Its translation: CSAPGRAVVDTQYF.

This clonotype was found many times. The chain joins TRBV7-9 to TRBJ2-1, with 10 positions matching TRBD2. V trimming: 2 bases; J trimming: 6 bases; junction bases outside the gene matches: 4. CDR1 SEHNR and CDR2 FQNEAQ come from the germline V gene (reference sequence). This CDR3 has 15 residues. The CDR3 loop reads CASSLSSGSLNEQFF. The CDR3, as DNA: TGTGCCAGCAGCTTATCTAGCGGGAGCCTCAATGAGCAGTTCTTC. The full variable domain, its missing parts supplied by reference TRBV7-9 and TRBJ2-1, is DTGVSQNPRHKITKRGQNVTFRCDPISEHNRLYWYRQTLGQGPEFLTYFQNEAQLEKSRLLSDRFSAERPKGSFSTLEIQRTEQGDSAMYLCASSLSSGSLNEQFFGPGTRLTVL.

This clonotype has just a few counts. The chain is built from TRBV27 and TRBJ2-3, with a weak D call TRBD1 (6 bases). V shed 5 bases and J shed 0 bases, with 12 bases lying between them. The CDR3 consists of 15 residues. Germline V gene sequence: CDR1 MNHEY, CDR2 SMNVEV (reference sequence). The CDR3 here is CASSQQGLSTDTQYF. The CDR3 nucleotides are TGTGCCAGCAGTCAACAGGGCCTTAGCACAGATACGCAGTATTTT.

This clonotype was observed a few times. This rearrangement joins TRBV12-3 or TRBV12-4 to TRBJ2-2; 11 nucleotides line up with TRBD2. The V segment lost 5 bases and the J segment 1 base; nucleotides outside the gene matches: 3. The length of the CDR3 is 16 residues. The CDR3 here is CASSKGLAENTGELFF. CDR3 in DNA: TGTGCCAGCAGTAAGGGACTAGCGGAGAACACCGGGGAGCTGTTTTTT.

This clonotype was seen repeatedly, ten times or more. V and J are TRBV10-2 and TRBJ2-3; TRBD1 is a possible D gene (6 bases). Deletions cut 3 bases from V and 6 bases from J, with 10 bases between. CDR1 and CDR2 (germline): WSHSY, SAAADI. The CDR3 covers 13 residues. The CDR3 protein is CASSDWGPDTQYF. DNA for the CDR3: TGCGCCAGCAGTGATTGGGGGCCGGATACGCAGTATTTT.

This clonotype showed up many times. The V gene is TRBV20-1, the J gene TRBJ2-7; D unresolved. V lost 0 bases to trimming and J lost 3 bases, with 6 bases between them. This CDR3 comprises 12 residues. Germline lookup yields CDR1 DFQATT and CDR2 SNEGSKA (reference sequence). The CDR3 coding sequence is TGCAGTGCTAGAGACCTCTACTACGAGCAGTACTTC. Translation gives CSARDLYYEQYF.

The rearrangement uses TRBV7-9 and TRBJ2-3, with D possibly matching TRBD2 (7 bases). Germline V gene sequence: CDR1 SEHNR, CDR2 FQNEAQ (reference sequence). The CDR3 contains 16 residues. Deletions cut 3 bases from V and 0 bases from J, with 13 bases between. As DNA, the CDR3 is TGTGCCAGCAGCTTTATGGGGGGGGCTAGCACAGATACGCAGTATTTT. Translation gives CASSFMGGASTDTQYF.

To note about this clonotype: This may stem from a read error, because a much larger clone lies one nucleotide away. This chain links TRBV7-9 with TRBJ2-7; a weak D match, TRBD1 (5 bases). Germline-derived CDR1 and CDR2 are SEHNR and FQNEAQ (reference sequence). Trimming took 4 bases from V and 2 from J, leaving 12 bases between them. CDR3 size: 14 residues. The chain's CDR3 is CASSSRAGTYEQYF. Written as DNA, the CDR3 is TGTGCCAGCAGCTCCCGGGCAGGGACCTACGAGCAGTACTTC.

With regard to this clonotype: This may arise from a read error, as a much more abundant clone is one base away. This rearrangement joins TRBV24-1 to TRBJ2-5; TRBD1 might be the D (6 bases). The V end was cut by 6 bases, the J end by 4 bases, with 14 bases between. CDR3 length equals 14 residues. The germline CDR1 and CDR2 sequences are KGHDR and SFDVKD. CDR3 amino acids: CATSKGTPLETQYF. The CDR3 region has the DNA TGTGCCACCAGTAAGGGGACACCACTAGAGACCCAGTACTTC.

The sample holds many counts of this clonotype. The V call is TRBV5-5, the J call TRBJ2-2; D ambiguous. V was cut by 4 bases and J by 0 bases, with 7 bases left in between. CDR1 and CDR2 from the germline V gene are SGHKS and YYEKEE (reference sequence). The CDR3 totals 14 residues. CDR3 in amino acids: CASSNHANTGELFF. CDR3 nucleotides: TGTGCCAGCAGCAATCACGCGAACACCGGGGAGCTGTTTTTT.

In this sample, this clonotype turned up many times. V and J are TRBV7-9 and TRBJ2-2, with D possibly called TRBD1 or TRBD2 (5 bases each). The CDR3 loop spans 15 amino acids. CDR1 and CDR2 from the germline V gene are SEHNR and FQNEAQ (reference sequence). The V gene lost 3 bases and the J gene lost 4 bases, with 12 bases spanning the gap. In nucleotides, the CDR3 is TGTGCCAGCAGCTTTTCCGGGGCCTTCACCGGGGAGCTGTTTTTT. It encodes CASSFSGAFTGELFF. Full variable domain (rest looked up from reference TRBV7-9 and TRBJ2-2): DTGVSQNPRHKITKRGQNVTFRCDPISEHNRLYWYRQTLGQGPEFLTYFQNEAQLEKSRLLSDRFSAERPKGSFSTLEIQRTEQGDSAMYLCASSFSGAFTGELFFGEGSRLTVL.

This clonotype appeared a few times. The chain uses TRBV4-1 and TRBJ2-2, with TRBD1 matching 9 bases. This CDR3 is built from 14 residues. The V gene's germline CDR1 is MGHRA and CDR2 YSYEKL. J lost 4 bases, V lost 7 bases, and 4 bases had no gene match. For the CDR3, the DNA is TGCGCCAGCACGCCGGGACAGGGCACCGGGGAGCTGTTTTTT. It translates to CASTPGQGTGELFF.

In the case of this clonotype: One base away lies a much larger clone, so this may be a sequencing read error. The CDR3 end shows no conserved phenylalanine or tryptophan, and so a read error is likely. The CDR3 spells CASSNQKLKSTGTGEEQYL. In DNA form, the CDR3 reads TGTGCCAGCAGTAACCAAAAGCTGAAAAGCACCGGGACAGGGGAAGAGCAGTACCTC. V is TRBV6-2 or TRBV6-3 and J is TRBJ2-7; 10 bases fit TRBD1. The CDR3 spans 19 residues. CDR1 MNHEY and CDR2 SVGEGT come from the germline V gene. V trimming: 5 bases; J trimming: 7 bases; junction bases outside the gene matches: 23.

This clonotype was found many times. The chain links TRBV7-9 to TRBJ2-3; D may match TRBD1 or TRBD2 (5 bases each). Per the germline V gene, CDR1 is SEHNR and CDR2 is FQNEAQ (reference sequence). V shed 5 bases and J shed 0 bases, with 15 bases lying between them. The CDR3 is 16 residues long. This chain's CDR3 is CASSQLGDSSTDTQYF. In DNA form, the CDR3 reads TGTGCCAGCAGCCAACTGGGGGATTCTAGCACAGATACGCAGTATTTT.